Each of the 18 T cell receptor beta chains below was sequenced from the same sample in a study of patients and donors after allogeneic stem cell transplantation (dated by TCRdb to 2018 to 2020). Receptor libraries were prepared by RT-PCR. These reads were obtained on a NextSeq 550. Clones were called with MiXCR by TCRdb after fastp trimmed the public reads at Q25, and only in-frame beta chains were retained. Identical CDR3 proteins give one entry, which carries the most common genes and DNA. For this sample the table gives more than 850,000 distinct CDR3 sequences, of which about a sixth were detected only once. Of the sample, around 6% is held by the ten largest clones. Source material: blood, either unsorted or a sorted T cell fraction (not recorded which). These receptor sequences come from a human donor who was either an allogeneic HSCT recipient or a stem cell or donor lymphocyte infusion donor (not recorded which). It is not recorded whose cells these are; they may come from a transplant donor.

The chain has TRBV19 and TRBJ2-6; D is ambiguous. Deletions cut 3 bases from V and 1 base from J, with 7 bases between. CDR1 is LNHDA and CDR2 is SQIVND in the germline V gene (reference sequence). This CDR3 has 15 amino acids. The CDR3 spells CASSIGISGANVLTF. For the CDR3, the DNA is TGTGCCAGTAGTATCGGTATTTCTGGGGCCAACGTCCTGACTTTC.

This chain connects TRBV7-9 to TRBJ2-7, with a possible D match to TRBD2 (6 bases). Trimming removed 4 bases from V and 6 bases from J, with 19 bases in between. This CDR3 region has 15 residues. The germline CDR1 and CDR2 sequences are SEHNR and FQNEAQ (reference sequence). The CDR3 sequence: CASSSNDPEGGEQYF. CDR3 coding DNA: TGTGCCAGCAGCTCAAATGATCCAGAGGGAGGCGAGCAGTACTTC.

The rearrangement uses TRBV7-2 and TRBJ2-7; 8 nucleotides align to TRBD1. With 4 bases clipped from V and 4 bases from J, the junction kept 15 bases outside the gene matches. This CDR3 contains 17 residues. Germline lookup yields CDR1 SGHTA and CDR2 FQGNSA. CDR3 DNA: TGTGCCAGCAGCTGGTCTCCAGGGGGCGCGATGATTTACGAGCAGTACTTC. Residues: CASSWSPGGAMIYEQYF.

The rearrangement joins TRBV6-6 to TRBJ2-2; D is unresolved. Looked up from germline, CDR1 is MNHNY and CDR2 is SVGAGI (reference sequence). This CDR3 is 13 amino acids long. With 4 bases removed from V and 7 bases from J, the gap between germline ends came to 10 bases. Written as DNA, the CDR3 is TGTGCCAGCAGTTCGGACCCAGTCGGGGAGCTGTTTTTT. Protein sequence: CASSSDPVGELFF.

This clonotype was detected only a few times. V usage is TRBV6-1 and J usage is TRBJ1-1; D remains unclear. This CDR3 has 15 residues. Germline CDR1 is MNHNS and CDR2 is SASEGT. Trimming took 8 bases from V and 5 from J, leaving 21 bases between them. This CDR3 is CASGSDLWEATEAFF. The CDR3 nucleotides read TGTGCCAGCGGATCGGATTTGTGGGAGGCTACTGAAGCTTTCTTT.

In its sample, this clonotype was seen a few times. The rearrangement joins TRBV3-1 to TRBJ1-4, with TRBD1 matching 7 bases. The CDR3 sequence is 15 residues long. Germline V gene sequence: CDR1 LGHDT, CDR2 YNNKEL (reference sequence). With 4 bases clipped from V and 5 bases from J, the junction kept 7 bases outside the gene matches. This chain's CDR3 is CASSLGQVDNEKLFF. In DNA form, the CDR3 reads TGTGCCAGCAGCCTAGGACAGGTCGACAATGAAAAACTGTTTTTT.

This clonotype came up a few times. The rearrangement joins TRBV5-1 to TRBJ2-2, with 10 bases identical to TRBD1. The CDR3 runs to 14 residues. V was pared by 4 bases and J by 6 bases, with 3 bases of the junction left unmatched. The germline CDR1 and CDR2 sequences are SGHRS and YFSETQ. CDR3 nucleotide sequence: TGCGCCAGCAGCCGGGGACAGGGGCCCGGGGAGCTGTTTTTT. It translates to CASSRGQGPGELFF.

The CDR3 sequence is CASSGPGTGMSNEQFF. CDR3 sequence (DNA): TGTGCCAGCAGTGGCCCCGGGACAGGTATGTCCAATGAGCAGTTCTTC. The gene calls are TRBV12-3 or TRBV12-4 and TRBJ2-1; TRBD1 aligns across 8 bases. This CDR3 spans 16 amino acids. Trimming took 5 bases from V and 6 from J; bases not matched to a gene: 12.

The rearrangement links TRBV12-3 or TRBV12-4 to TRBJ1-2; 9 nucleotides agree with TRBD1. V lost 5 bases, J lost 3 bases, and 4 bases stayed unmatched. The CDR3 length is 14 residues. CDR3 sequence reads: CASSTGGLDYGYTF. Here the CDR3 DNA reads TGTGCCAGCAGTACAGGGGGCCTTGACTATGGCTACACCTTC.

The chain links TRBV20-1 to TRBJ2-3, with TRBD1 identical over 10 bases. Trimming cost V 2 bases and J 0 bases; bases outside gene matches: 5. The CDR3 consists of 16 residues. Germline-derived CDR1 and CDR2 are DFQATT and SNEGSKA (reference sequence). As DNA, the CDR3 is TGCAGTGCTAGACCCGGGACAGGGGAGAGCACAGATACGCAGTATTTT. Translation: CSARPGTGESTDTQYF.

V and J are TRBV4-3 and TRBJ2-3; D unclear. CDR3 length: 15 residues. The germline gives CDR1 LGHNA, CDR2 YSLEER. Trimming pared 0 bases from V and 7 bases from J, leaving 14 bases between. CDR3 amino acids: CASSQESASQNTQYF. CDR3 sequence (DNA): TGCGCCAGCAGCCAAGAAAGCGCGTCCCAAAATACGCAGTATTTT.

The sample holds many counts of this clonotype. The chain combines TRBV12-3 or TRBV12-4 with TRBJ2-1, with D perhaps matching TRBD1 or TRBD2 (5 bases each). This CDR3 is 18 amino acids long. V lost 3 bases, J lost 8 bases, and 26 bases lay in between. The CDR3 protein is CASSFPPPRGPGGYEQFF. The DNA of the CDR3 is TGTGCCAGCAGTTTCCCCCCTCCCCGGGGACCGGGCGGGTATGAGCAGTTCTTC.

The chain links TRBV11-2 to TRBJ2-7; the match to TRBD2 covers 9 bases. CDR1 is SGHAT, CDR2 FQNNGV, per germline. The junction had 8 bases not matched to a gene; V was cut back by 4 bases and J by 1 base. The CDR3 has 16 amino acids. CDR3 sequence: CASSWPVAGVSYEQYF. CDR3 DNA: TGTGCCAGCAGCTGGCCCGTAGCGGGAGTTTCCTACGAGCAGTACTTC.

CDR3 nucleotide sequence: TGTGCCAGCACCCGAACTCACGGAAGCGCTGAAGCTTTCTTT. Protein sequence: CASTRTHGSAEAFF. The rearrangement joins TRBV12-3 or TRBV12-4 to TRBJ1-1, with no clear D. The length of the CDR3 is 14 residues. V lost 7 bases and J 6 bases, leaving 18 bases between the germline ends.

This clonotype was seen a handful of times. This rearrangement joins TRBV20-1 to TRBJ1-1; D is undetermined. The CDR3 extends over 13 amino acids. Germline V gene data show CDR1 as DFQATT and CDR2 as SNEGSKA (reference sequence). V dropped 1 base and J dropped 4 bases, with 10 bases sitting between them. CDR3 sequence: CSARVTVITEAFF. CDR3 nucleotide sequence: TGCAGTGCTAGAGTGACGGTCATCACTGAAGCTTTCTTT.

This clonotype was recorded a few times. The rearrangement uses TRBV20-1 and TRBJ2-1, with 10 bases matching TRBD2. The V gene's germline CDR1 is DFQATT and CDR2 SNEGSKA (reference sequence). This CDR3 comprises 13 residues. V shed 6 bases, J shed 5 bases, and the junction held 4 bases outside the gene matches. The CDR3 here is CSALAGEDNEQFF. The CDR3 DNA reads TGCAGTGCGCTAGCGGGAGAAGACAATGAGCAGTTCTTC.

This clonotype was picked up a small number of times. The chain couples TRBV6-2 or TRBV6-3 to TRBJ2-2; no clear D. The germline CDR1 and CDR2 sequences are MNHEY and SVGEGT. This CDR3 contains 14 residues. V was clipped by 7 bases and J by 4 bases, with 13 bases between them. CDR3 DNA: TGTGCCAGCATCCTGACCCGAGTCACCGGGGAGCTGTTTTTT. It is translated as CASILTRVTGELFF.

There are many counts of this clonotype. CDR3 DNA: TGTGCCAGCAGCCCAAACCCGACAGATACGCAGTATTTT. Protein: CASSPNPTDTQYF. The V call is TRBV18, the J call TRBJ2-3; no reliable D call. Germline assignment: CDR1 KGHSH and CDR2 LQKENI. Between the trimmed V and J ends, which lost 8 bases and 3 bases, there was a span of 12 bases. CDR3 length equals 13 residues.